A selection of T cell receptor beta chains follows, all from one sample in a study of molecular identifiers for immune sequencing clone quantification. TCRdb reprocessed the PCR reads with MiXCR, giving one entry per CDR3 protein. The profile shows over 70,000 distinct CDR3 sequences, roughly 23% of them singletons. Sequenced material: naive CD8+ T cells from blood, with Jurkat cell RNA spiked in. The receptors stem from a human donor in good health. Some libraries in this study had Jurkat cell RNA spiked in. Each CDR3 is given with its conserved first and last residue. Each record gives: J gene, V gene, CDR3 protein.

j_call: TRBJ2-1; v_call: TRBV7-8; cdr3_aa: CASSLLLEQFF
j_call: TRBJ2-1; v_call: TRBV6-4; cdr3_aa: CASSDRGLAGEQFF
j_call: TRBJ2-2; v_call: TRBV12-3/TRBV12-4; cdr3_aa: CASSPPPLTGELFF
j_call: TRBJ2-7; v_call: TRBV20-1; cdr3_aa: CSAGTGSYEQYF
j_call: TRBJ2-3; v_call: TRBV12-3/TRBV12-4; cdr3_aa: CASSLVPQVDTQYF
j_call: TRBJ2-2; v_call: TRBV18; cdr3_aa: CASSPGTDTNTGELFF
j_call: TRBJ1-2; v_call: TRBV4-3; cdr3_aa: CASSYGPEVDYGYTF
j_call: TRBJ1-5; v_call: TRBV7-9; cdr3_aa: CASSLVGDHQPQHF
j_call: TRBJ2-4; v_call: TRBV19; cdr3_aa: CASSIGTGNIQYF
j_call: TRBJ2-7; v_call: TRBV5-1; cdr3_aa: CASPRRGRGPYEQYF
j_call: TRBJ2-3; v_call: TRBV30; cdr3_aa: CAWSLAGTDAQYF
j_call: TRBJ2-2; v_call: TRBV19; cdr3_aa: CASSPKPGGKDTGELFF
j_call: TRBJ2-2; v_call: TRBV6-1; cdr3_aa: CASSETELGQRNTGELFF
j_call: TRBJ2-1; v_call: TRBV5-3; cdr3_aa: CASSQDPSSCNEQFF
j_call: TRBJ1-1; v_call: TRBV20-1; cdr3_aa: CSARDIQGIAEAFF
j_call: TRBJ1-6; v_call: TRBV14; cdr3_aa: CASSQVVWYSPLHF
j_call: TRBJ2-3; v_call: TRBV20-1; cdr3_aa: CNAEEREGTDTQYF
j_call: TRBJ2-6; v_call: TRBV4-3; cdr3_aa: CASSQDAISGANVLTF
j_call: TRBJ2-7; v_call: TRBV30; cdr3_aa: CAWSVKGSSYEQYF
j_call: TRBJ1-4; v_call: TRBV4-3; cdr3_aa: CASSQDLHGDEKLFF
j_call: TRBJ1-5; v_call: TRBV6-2/TRBV6-3; cdr3_aa: CASSYTGGREPQHF
j_call: TRBJ2-7; v_call: TRBV28; cdr3_aa: CASSRRVDFYEQYF
j_call: TRBJ2-3; v_call: TRBV4-3; cdr3_aa: CASSSRTSFLTDTQYF
j_call: TRBJ2-1; v_call: TRBV28; cdr3_aa: CASSFMGNEQFF
j_call: TRBJ1-1; v_call: TRBV6-2/TRBV6-3; cdr3_aa: CASSPNAQGILNTGAFF
j_call: TRBJ2-2; v_call: TRBV29-1; cdr3_aa: CSVEDQWNTGELFF
j_call: TRBJ1-2; v_call: TRBV6-6; cdr3_aa: CASSYSNRRQGYGYTF
j_call: TRBJ1-6; v_call: TRBV7-2; cdr3_aa: CASSLPRLTGYRDYNSPIHF
j_call: TRBJ2-5; v_call: TRBV11-2; cdr3_aa: CASSSWGPKQETQYF
j_call: TRBJ2-7; v_call: TRBV27; cdr3_aa: CASSLRTSGRGDAYEQYF
j_call: TRBJ2-3; v_call: TRBV7-9; cdr3_aa: CASSLPKDRPHVDTQYF
j_call: TRBJ2-5; v_call: TRBV5-3; cdr3_aa: CASSYTGINPKETQYF
j_call: TRBJ2-3; v_call: TRBV19; cdr3_aa: CASTAVGLMGQYF
j_call: TRBJ2-3; v_call: TRBV7-9; cdr3_aa: CASSLWAEDTQYF
j_call: TRBJ2-7; v_call: TRBV19; cdr3_aa: CASSAAQGSYEQYF
j_call: TRBJ2-1; v_call: TRBV19; cdr3_aa: CASSDHLAGGSYNEQFF
j_call: TRBJ2-1; v_call: TRBV6-2/TRBV6-3; cdr3_aa: CASSYWSGGPVNEQFF
j_call: TRBJ1-4; v_call: TRBV12-3/TRBV12-4; cdr3_aa: CASSLGPPVSTNEKLFF
j_call: TRBJ2-5; v_call: TRBV9; cdr3_aa: CASSADGRVQETQYF
j_call: TRBJ2-4; v_call: TRBV3-1; cdr3_aa: CASSQELASGRRKNIRYF
j_call: TRBJ1-2; v_call: TRBV14; cdr3_aa: CASSQDFADTVPNYGYTF
j_call: TRBJ2-3; v_call: TRBV11-3; cdr3_aa: CAISRTGETDTQYF
j_call: TRBJ2-5; v_call: TRBV29-1; cdr3_aa: CSVPATARQETQYF
j_call: TRBJ2-5; v_call: TRBV2; cdr3_aa: CASSEKGLAGGPQETQYF
j_call: TRBJ2-3; v_call: TRBV7-6; cdr3_aa: CASSLSGGTEDTQYF
j_call: TRBJ2-6; v_call: TRBV3-1; cdr3_aa: CASSQEGYSGANVLTF